The clone carrying this TCR beta chain was picked up a small number of times. The data derive from a study of Graves' ophthalmopathy and Graves' hyperthyroidism. Germline lookup yields CDR1 SGHTA and CDR2 FQGNSA. CDR3 size: 13 residues. V lost 5 bases and J 6 bases, leaving 10 bases between the germline ends. Amplification targeted the TCR beta CDR3 regions, with RNA transcripts as the source material. HTBI primers primed a first-round RT-PCR, and a second-round multiplex PCR followed. TCRdb re-called the multiplex PCR reads with MiXCR, one entry per CDR3 protein. The sample shows some 1.1 million distinct CDR3 sequences, about 38% of them seen only once.

The chain employs TRBV7-2 and TRBJ1-4; D gene uncertain. Sequencing was carried out using peripheral blood or thyroid tissue (not recorded which). This TCR came from an adult man with Graves' hyperthyroidism. In DNA, the CDR3 is TGTGCCAGCAGCATAGGGAGGGATGAAAAACTGTTTTTT. Encoded protein: CASSIGRDEKLFF.